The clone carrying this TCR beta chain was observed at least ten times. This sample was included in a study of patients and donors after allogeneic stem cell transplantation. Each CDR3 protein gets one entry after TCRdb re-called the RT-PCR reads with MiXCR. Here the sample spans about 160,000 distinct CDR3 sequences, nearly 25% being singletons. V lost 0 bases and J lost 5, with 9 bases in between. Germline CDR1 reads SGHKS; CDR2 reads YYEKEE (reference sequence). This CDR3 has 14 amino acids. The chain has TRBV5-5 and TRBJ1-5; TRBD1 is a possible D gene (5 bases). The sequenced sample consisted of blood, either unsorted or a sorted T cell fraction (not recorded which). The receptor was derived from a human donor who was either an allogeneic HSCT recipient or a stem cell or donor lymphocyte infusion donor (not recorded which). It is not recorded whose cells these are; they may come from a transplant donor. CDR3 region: CASSLEAGYQPQHF. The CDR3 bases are TGTGCCAGCAGCTTGGAGGCAGGGTATCAGCCCCAGCATTTT.